This T cell receptor (beta chain) is drawn from a study of blood T cell repertoires in COVID-19. In the study overall: Researchers got acute and convalescent COVID-19 samples from the United States, Italy and Spain.

The CDR3 contains 12 residues. In germline, CDR1 is ENHRY, CDR2 SYGVKD. V was clipped by 3 bases and J by 8 bases; unmatched bases: 0. Allocation to cohorts depended on clinical history reported by the participants. It was within 2 weeks before study entry that exposed participants met a COVID-19 case. Produced via immunoSEQ multiplex PCR; TCRdb's table is partial and in-frame only. The table has 200,000 to 300,000 clones, 85% to 90% seen once. The source is a middle-aged man who had been exposed to COVID-19. This chain links TRBV10-3 with TRBJ2-1; 8 bases fit TRBD2. The specimen was PBMCs or T cells enriched from blood (not recorded which). The CDR3 DNA sequence: TGTGCCATCAGTGATAGCGGGGATGAGCAGTTCTTC. Protein product: CAISDSGDEQFF.